This T cell receptor beta chain emerged from a study of human T cells and chemical hapten exposure. Study-wide background: Women made up most patients, who had alopecia areata, totalis or universalis. Study results and limitations: Patch test score was positively correlated with the counts of PT1 expanded TCRs.

In the case of this clonotype: The antigen remains undetermined.

The sample's time point: patch test 1, 2 weeks after DPC sensitization. Treatment here: therapeutic diphenylcyclopropenone sensitization with weekly scalp DPC. Donation of samples came from alopecia patients who were 18 to 70 years old and suitable for DPC. The study extracted total RNA from unfractionated whole blood. Each CDR3 protein gets one entry after TCRdb re-called the RACE reads with MiXCR. Among 74,000 or so distinct CDR3 sequences listed, 10% to 15% were seen once. This sample comprised whole blood, obtained in connection with sensitization to the hapten diphenylcyclopropenone (DPC). This sequence originates from a woman aged 60 to 75 with alopecia areata. Some clones in this sample may be carry-over from other donors' samples.

In DNA form, the CDR3 reads TGCGGAGGGGACAGGGCCACCGGGGAGCTGTTTTTT. Translating gives CGGDRATGELFF. The chain links TRBV20-1 to TRBJ2-2, with 9 bases that match TRBD1. The CDR3 loop spans 12 amino acids. Germline V CDR1 and CDR2: DFQATT, SNEGSKA (reference sequence).